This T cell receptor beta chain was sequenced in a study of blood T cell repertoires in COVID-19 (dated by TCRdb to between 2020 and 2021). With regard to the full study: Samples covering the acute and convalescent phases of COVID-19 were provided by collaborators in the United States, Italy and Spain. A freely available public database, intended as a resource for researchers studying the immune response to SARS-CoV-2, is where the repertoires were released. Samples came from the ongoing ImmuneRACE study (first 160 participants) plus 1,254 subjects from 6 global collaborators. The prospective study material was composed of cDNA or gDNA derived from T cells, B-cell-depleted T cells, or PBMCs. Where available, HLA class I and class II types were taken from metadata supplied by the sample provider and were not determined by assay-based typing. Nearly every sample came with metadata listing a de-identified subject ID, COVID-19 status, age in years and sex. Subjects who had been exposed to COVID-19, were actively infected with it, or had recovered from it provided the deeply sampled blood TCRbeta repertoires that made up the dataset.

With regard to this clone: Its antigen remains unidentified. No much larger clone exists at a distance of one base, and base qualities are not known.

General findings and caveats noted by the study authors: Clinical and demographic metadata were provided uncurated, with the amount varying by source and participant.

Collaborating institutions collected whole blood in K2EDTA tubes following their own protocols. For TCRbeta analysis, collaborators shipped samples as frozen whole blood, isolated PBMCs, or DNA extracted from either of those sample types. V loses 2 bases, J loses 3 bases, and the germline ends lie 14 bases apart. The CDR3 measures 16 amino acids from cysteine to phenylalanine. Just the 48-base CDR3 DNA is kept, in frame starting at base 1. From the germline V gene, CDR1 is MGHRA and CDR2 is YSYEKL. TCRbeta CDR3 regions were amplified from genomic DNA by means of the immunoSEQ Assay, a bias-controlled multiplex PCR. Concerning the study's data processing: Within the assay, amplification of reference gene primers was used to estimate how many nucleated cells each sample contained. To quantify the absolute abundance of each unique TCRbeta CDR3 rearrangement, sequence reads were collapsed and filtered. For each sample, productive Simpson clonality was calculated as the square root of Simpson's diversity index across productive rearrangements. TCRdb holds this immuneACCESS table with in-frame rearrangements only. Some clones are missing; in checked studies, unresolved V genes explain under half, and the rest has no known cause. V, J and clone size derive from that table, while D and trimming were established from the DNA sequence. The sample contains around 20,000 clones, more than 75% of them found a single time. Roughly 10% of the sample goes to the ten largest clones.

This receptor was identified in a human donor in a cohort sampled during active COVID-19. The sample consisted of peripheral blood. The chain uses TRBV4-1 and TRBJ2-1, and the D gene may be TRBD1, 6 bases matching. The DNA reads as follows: TGCGCCAGCAGCCAAACAAGTCAGGGGAGCTACAATGAGCAGTTCTTC. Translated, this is CASSQTSQGSYNEQFF.